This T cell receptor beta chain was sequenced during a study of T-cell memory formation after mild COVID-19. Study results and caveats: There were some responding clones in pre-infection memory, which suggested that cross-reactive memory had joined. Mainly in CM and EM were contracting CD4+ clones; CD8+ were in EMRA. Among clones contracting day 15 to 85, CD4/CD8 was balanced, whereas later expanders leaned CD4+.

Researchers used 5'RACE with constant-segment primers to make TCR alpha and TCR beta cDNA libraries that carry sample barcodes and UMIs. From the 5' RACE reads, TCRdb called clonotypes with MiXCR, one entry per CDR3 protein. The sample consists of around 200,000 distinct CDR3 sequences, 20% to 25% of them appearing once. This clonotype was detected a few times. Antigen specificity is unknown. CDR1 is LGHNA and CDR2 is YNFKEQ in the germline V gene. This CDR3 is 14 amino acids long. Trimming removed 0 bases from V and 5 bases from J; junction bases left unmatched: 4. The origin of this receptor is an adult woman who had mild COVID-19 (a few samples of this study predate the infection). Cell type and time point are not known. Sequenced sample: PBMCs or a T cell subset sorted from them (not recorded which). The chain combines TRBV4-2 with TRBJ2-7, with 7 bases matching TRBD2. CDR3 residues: CASSQDGGGDEQYF. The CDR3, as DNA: TGTGCCAGCAGCCAAGATGGGGGGGGAGACGAGCAGTACTTC.